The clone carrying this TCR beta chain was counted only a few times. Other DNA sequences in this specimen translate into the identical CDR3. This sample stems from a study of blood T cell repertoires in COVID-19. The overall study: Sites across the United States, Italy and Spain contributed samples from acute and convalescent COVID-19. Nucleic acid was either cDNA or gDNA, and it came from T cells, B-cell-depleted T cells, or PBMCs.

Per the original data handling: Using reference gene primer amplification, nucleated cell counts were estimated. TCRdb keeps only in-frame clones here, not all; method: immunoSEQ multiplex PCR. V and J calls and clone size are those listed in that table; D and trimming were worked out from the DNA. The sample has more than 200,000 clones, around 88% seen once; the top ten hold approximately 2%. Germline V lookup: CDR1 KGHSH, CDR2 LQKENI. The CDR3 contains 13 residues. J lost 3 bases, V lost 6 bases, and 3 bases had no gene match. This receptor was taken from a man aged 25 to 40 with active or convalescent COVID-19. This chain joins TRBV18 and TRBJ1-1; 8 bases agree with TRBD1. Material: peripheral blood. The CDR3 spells CASSKTGDTEAFF. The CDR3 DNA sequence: TGTGCCAGCTCGAAGACAGGGGACACTGAAGCTTTCTTT.